The present TCR beta chain was sequenced within a study of radiotherapy plus CTLA-4 blockade in lung cancer. Across the whole study: Disease control was seen in 31% of patients, objective responses in 15% to 20%.

TCRdb's copy holds only in-frame clones and misses some; the assay was immunoSEQ multiplex PCR. This sample carries 60,000 to 85,000 clones, roughly 86% of them seen once, and the ten largest clones take 0.87%. About this clone: The antigen remains undetermined.

The study gave focal radiation plus ipilimumab CTLA-4 blockade to patients with chemo-refractory metastatic non-small-cell lung cancer. Trimming left V 8 bases short and J 0 bases short, with 5 bases between. This CDR3 has 13 amino acids. In germline, CDR1 is MNHEY, CDR2 SVGAGI. Study results and caveats: TCR clones from tumors expanded in blood after radiotherapy plus ipilimumab. The best predictor of response was reported to be early blood T cell clone dynamics, with interferon-beta.

The sample here was peripheral blood, taken from a patient treated with radiotherapy plus ipilimumab. The chain carries TRBV6-5 and TRBJ1-6; a possible D gene is TRBD1 (5 bases). This TCR was sampled from a human donor with non-small cell lung cancer who had stable disease on radiotherapy plus ipilimumab. This chain's CDR3 is CASGGSYNSPLHF. As DNA, the CDR3 is TGTGCCAGCGGGGGCTCCTATAATTCACCCCTCCACTTT.